This T cell receptor beta chain is drawn from a study of blood T cell repertoires in COVID-19. In the study overall: Spain, Italy and the United States supplied samples that represented acute and convalescent COVID-19. Sample material is recorded as cDNA or gDNA derived from T cells, B-cell-depleted T cells, or PBMCs.

The CDR3 contains 17 residues. The V end lost 4 bases, the J end lost 5 bases, and 20 bases lay between the germline ends. Germline assignment: CDR1 MGHRA and CDR2 YSYEKL. Under the authors' procedure: Using reference gene primer amplification, nucleated cell counts were estimated. Data came from immunoSEQ multiplex PCR; TCRdb stores just in-frame clones and leaves some out. V, J and clone size derive from that table, while D and trimming were established from the DNA sequence. Among about 180,000 clones listed, roughly nine tenths were seen once. The chain combines TRBV4-1 with TRBJ2-2, with a tentative D call TRBD2 (6 bases). The TCR originated in a man in his late teens or twenties who had recovered from COVID-19. The sequenced sample consisted of peripheral blood. CDR3 sequence (DNA): TGCGCCAGCAGCCCCCCTCGTAGCGGAGGCCGGACCGGGGAGCTGTTTTTT. It yields the protein CASSPPRSGGRTGELFF.